This T cell receptor (beta chain) was documented in a study of cytomegalovirus exposure and HLA in healthy donors (dated by TCRdb to 2016 to 2017). Background on the whole study: An earlier analysis of around 600 of the donors reported more than 250 Gb of sequence data and 120 million or so unique TCR beta sequences from some 180 million T cells. An early release that covered about 600 HLA-typed donors contained approximately 300 gigabases of sequencing data and 75 million to 100 million unique TCR sequences. The number of typed donors differed by locus: roughly 629-640 for A, B, C, DRB1 and DQB1; some 540 for DQA1; about 600 for DPA1; and roughly 470 for DPB1. In addition to the first cohort of approximately 670 subjects, a separate validation cohort of 120 different subjects was used. A later analysis re-examined previously published TCR beta repertoires from more than 550 donors and added high-resolution HLA genotyping to investigate patterns of TCR occurrence. The study aimed to test whether signatures of past pathogen exposure could be identified by cataloging public T cell receptors. Rather than drawing on any new phenotypic data, the later analysis identified candidate immune exposures from TCR beta sequences and the way those sequences occurred across donors. The T cell repertoires of roughly 660 subjects were profiled by immunosequencing and related to cytomegalovirus serostatus. Genome-wide SNP genotypes for about three fifths of the roughly 670 donors were used in a later genetic analysis, which treated that subset as a discovery cohort. To predict cytomegalovirus infection status, the study combined high-throughput TCR immunosequencing, statistical association of individual TCRs with disease status, and machine learning. Across approximately 400 genotyped donors of the cohort, an average of about 250,000 unique TCR beta nucleotide sequences per donor were sequenced, and roughly 20% of those sequences were non-productive. HLA typing included class I and class II loci at four-digit resolution. Because of strong linkage in the cohort, roughly five DR-DQ haplotypes were treated as single units for association and clustering. Donor age, sex, ethnicity and CMV serostatus were collected together with the repertoire data. Every discovery cohort repertoire had been produced on one sequencing platform. Of the roughly 400 genotyped donors, around 81% fell in the genetic ancestry cluster associated with self-reported Caucasian donors. An earlier analysis of 587 of the donors used high-throughput TCR beta sequencing to judge whether each TCR beta V gene segment behaved as functional or pseudogenic. Study-level results and caveats: For the cohort, immune exposure information was limited to CMV serostatus. Correlated functional status among segregating V segments might reflect linkage disequilibrium, but an unknown experimental factor could not be ruled out. Strong co-occurrence of HLA alleles, especially DR and DQ, made assigning TCR associations to individual alleles difficult. In this cohort, only TCR beta chains were sequenced, and detectable features were limited by the absence of alpha or paired-chain data. A cluster of highly shared sequence variants was judged likely to represent a technical artifact of the sequencing pipeline. Across donors, most TCR sequences were observed very rarely, whereas some public TCRs were present in many individuals. Three of the identified cytomegalovirus-associated TCR beta chains were confirmed in vitro to be specific for cytomegalovirus antigens. Because counts were too low, roughly 16 rarely observed V segments, including chromosome 9 orphons, were excluded from the earlier analysis of 587 of the donors. A further reported finding was that TCR beta sequences accurately predicted the HLA-A and HLA-B alleles for most subjects in the first cohort. A later analysis found that most CMV-associated TCR beta chains appeared HLA-restricted, with HLA associations seemingly driven largely by CMV exposure. In a later analysis, HLA-associated TCR beta chains showed more clonal expansion and lower generation probabilities than non-associated chains that were equally common. In a later genetic analysis, a missense DCLRE1C variant was associated with V-gene and J-gene trimming of TCR beta chains, and the association was replicated in an independent cohort. Presence/absence analyses assumed roughly uniform sequencing depth across donors, an assumption that may not hold. In an earlier analysis of over 550 of the donors, most TCR beta V segments were observed in productive rearrangements about 90% or about 30% of the time, broadly matching IMGT annotations. In both the original and validation cohorts, the classifier was reported to diagnose cytomegalovirus status with high specificity and sensitivity. It was suggested by the authors that the approach could potentially be generalized to other disease states and immunological phenotypes. Compared with the approximately 700-donor mean, donors in an Asian-associated ancestry cluster had fewer N-insertions in productive TCRs, according to a later genetic analysis. Because HLA typing was missing for some donors at each locus, association tests included only the typed subset. According to a later analysis, TCR association rates differed among HLA loci, with DRB1 alleles showing the most associated TCRs and HLA-C alleles showing the fewest. The study listed 150 to 200 TCR beta chains as associated with cytomegalovirus. A later analysis associated 16,951 TCR beta sequences with specific HLA alleles at a false discovery rate of 0.05. Because the 87-base-pair reads could not distinguish some IMGT-functional V segments, including TRBV6-2 and TRBV6-3, those segments were excluded. In a later analysis, several top co-occurrence clusters were reported to appear linked to parvovirus B19, influenza, CMV and Epstein-Barr virus.

Library preparation employed the immunoSEQ multiplex PCR assay. For the multiplex PCR, a mixture combining 60 forward primers for TCR Vbeta segments and 13 reverse primers for TCR Jbeta segments was used. A multiplex PCR assay on genomic DNA amplified the CDR3 region of rearranged TCR beta genes. The amplified TCR beta libraries were sequenced on the Illumina HiSeq System as 87-base-pair reads. The published analysis was carried out like this. Across the 666 repertoires, a later analysis counted around 80 million unique TCR beta chains, roughly 11 million of which were shared by at least two donors. Raw reads were error-corrected and collapsed into unique sequences by a nearest-neighbor algorithm in which closely related sequences were merged to remove PCR and sequencing errors. CDR3 sequences were aligned to IMGT reference sequences to assign V, D and J gene segments. Each retained sequence needed at least a six-nucleotide match to both a V gene segment and a J gene segment. A rearrangement was called productive if the CDR3 had no stop codons and remained in frame with V and J, and every other rearrangement was called non-productive. CDR3 was defined by IMGT convention, running from the second conserved V-encoded cysteine to the conserved J-encoded phenylalanine. The earlier analysis of some 600 of the donors excluded sequences that lacked an unambiguous match to a single V gene segment. An earlier analysis of under 750 of the donors called V segments functional above 56.7% productive rearrangements and segregating when the between-donor standard deviation exceeded 5%. A statistical classification framework was built to diagnose cytomegalovirus status from the catalog of TCR beta chain sequences. A later analysis assigned V and J genes by comparing TCR nucleotide sequences with IMGT/GENE-DB human TR gene sequences. In a later analysis, CDR3 sequences and most-parsimonious VDJ recombination scenarios were assigned using the TCRdist pipeline. In a later analysis, each TCR beta chain was defined by its CDR3 amino acid sequence together with its V-gene family, and reads lacking a unique V-gene family were excluded. As a way to deal with suspected cross-contamination and a sequencing artifact, a later analysis dropped hundreds of nucleotide sequences that were highly shared and had low generation probability. In a later analysis, a clonal expansion index was calculated for each public chain from normalized within-repertoire ranks of inferred template counts. Generation probabilities in a later analysis came from a VDJ recombination model fitted to out-of-frame rearrangements, and those results were checked against IGoR. In a later analysis, TCR-TCR, TCR-HLA and TCR-CMV co-occurrence was scored with hypergeometric tests, and a repertoire-size bias correction was applied to TCR pairs. False discovery rates were estimated in a later analysis by permuting HLA or CMV assignments 20 times. In a later analysis, co-occurring TCRs were grouped using DBSCAN, with TCRdist sequence similarity added in when clustering inside HLA-allele-positive subsets. Co-occurrence clustering excluded repertoires with fewer than 30,000 or more than 120,000 public chains, plus five with anomalous nucleotide sharing. The table comes from immuneACCESS by way of TCRdb, which keeps in-frame sequences with V and J called. Part of the clones is missing from these tables; in studies checked, under half for an unresolved V gene and the rest for unknown reasons. The V and J calls and the clone size are those of that table, but D and trimming were determined from the DNA. The sample yields 150,000 to 200,000 clones; 76% were counted once. Around 1.6% of the sample is taken by the ten largest.

For CDR1 and CDR2, the germline V gene lists MDHEN and SYDVKM. V was cut back by 6 bases and J by 2 bases, leaving a gap of 26 bases between them. The CDR3 numbers 19 residues from cysteine through phenylalanine. Kept here is only the CDR3 DNA, which spans 57 bases and is read in frame from base 1. The cohort comprised fewer than 700 healthy bone marrow donors. At the time of sampling, every cohort member was nominally healthy, though immune exposures that went unrecorded were likely present. The donor tested CMV seronegative, placing the donor among the roughly 340 seronegative members of the cohort. Every donor gave a peripheral blood sample, and the peripheral blood mononuclear cells from that sample were used for TCR beta sequencing. Genomic DNA extraction from the blood cell samples was performed with the Qiagen DNeasy Blood Extraction Kit. About this clone itself: This clone's antigen is unknown. No qualities accompany the bases; no much larger clone lies one base away.

This TCR came from a man aged 18 to 29 in good health and CMV-seronegative. Source material: PBMCs. In this chain, TRBV28 is recombined with TRBJ1-5; possibly the D gene is TRBD1, per 5 matching bases. The bases read TGTGCCAGCAGCCTCCCGACAGAATCGTTACCGTTTGGCAATCAGCCCCAGCATTTT. Its amino acids are CASSLPTESLPFGNQPQHF.